This entry lists 32 T cell receptor beta chains sequenced from one sample in a study of T cell responses to AZD1222 COVID-19 vaccine (TCRdb year 2021). The meaning of the sample's time point label: baseline before first vaccination. Library preparation used the immunoSEQ multiplex PCR assay. Entries here come from immuneACCESS through TCRdb and include only in-frame sequences with V and J called. Some clones fail to appear in such tables; in the studies checked, an unresolved V gene covers under half of the shortfall, and the cause of the remainder is unknown. The sample table records roughly 100,000 clones; 88% of these occur just once. The ten largest make up about 9.1% of the sample. Source: peripheral blood, taken on day 0 of AZD1222 vaccination. The receptors derive from an adult in good health.

This clone was found once. The gene calls are TRBV19 and TRBJ1-2; TRBD1 is a possible D gene (5 bases). V dropped 5 bases and J dropped 7 bases, with 17 bases sitting between them. The CDR3 is made up of 14 amino acids. Germline V gene lookup returns CDR1 LNHDA and CDR2 SQIVND (reference sequence). The CDR3 DNA reads TGTGCCAGTAGTTCCTCGGCAGGGTACTCTGGCTACACCTTC. Translated, it gives CASSSSAGYSGYTF.

V gene TRBV19 combines with J gene TRBJ2-7, with D possibly being TRBD1 or TRBD2 (6 bases each). The V end lost 5 bases, the J end lost 4 bases, and 18 bases lay between the germline ends. Germline values: CDR1 LNHDA, CDR2 SQIVND (reference sequence). The CDR3 runs 15 residues. The CDR3, as DNA: TGTGCCAGTAGTTCCCCCTACGGGGGCGCTTACGAGCAGTACTTC. Amino acid sequence: CASSSPYGGAYEQYF.

V is TRBV12-3 or TRBV12-4 and J is TRBJ1-1; D unclear. CDR3 size: 12 residues. V was trimmed by 3 bases and J by 8 bases, leaving 10 bases between them. CDR3 protein: CASSLWRGEAFF. The CDR3 coding sequence is TGTGCCAGCAGTTTGTGGCGTGGGGAAGCTTTCTTT.

This clone was found once. V gene TRBV29-1 combines with J gene TRBJ1-2; perhaps TRBD1 as D (5 bases). This CDR3 is 13 amino acids long. The V gene's germline CDR1 is SQVTM and CDR2 ANQGSEA. Trimming shortened V by 7 bases and J by 2 bases, and 14 bases separated the two germline ends. As DNA, the CDR3 is TGCAGCGCCGACGGGGGACGGAACTATGGCTACACCTTC. Amino acids: CSADGGRNYGYTF.

This chain joins TRBV28 and TRBJ1-1; weak D call: TRBD1 (6 bases). Trimming removed 7 bases at V and 4 bases at J, with 25 bases between. This CDR3 region has 17 residues. Germline V gene data show CDR1 as MDHEN and CDR2 as SYDVKM. The CDR3 DNA sequence: TGTGCCAGCATTACAGGCGGACAGTCGGGTTGGGGCACTGAAGCTTTCTTT. It yields the protein CASITGGQSGWGTEAFF.

This chain joins TRBV19 and TRBJ2-7; tentatively, D is TRBD1 (5 bases). V was shortened by 5 bases and J by 3 bases, with 11 bases between the two germline ends. The CDR3 consists of 13 residues. CDR1 is LNHDA and CDR2 is SQIVND in the germline V gene (reference sequence). CDR3 residues: CASSPLGHYEQYF. DNA of the CDR3: TGTGCCAGTAGTCCCCTCGGACACTACGAGCAGTACTTC. The full variable domain, rest sourced from reference TRBV19 and TRBJ2-7, is DGGITQSPKYLFRKEGQNVTLSCEQNLNHDAMYWYRQDPGQGLRLIYYSQIVNDFQKGDIAEGYSVSREKKESFPLTVTSAQKNPTAFYLCASSPLGHYEQYFGPGTRLTVT.

The chain is built from TRBV28 and TRBJ1-5; D is ambiguous. There are 14 residues in the CDR3. V was pared by 2 bases and J by 5 bases, with 10 bases between. Germline V lookup: CDR1 MDHEN, CDR2 SYDVKM. The CDR3 DNA sequence: TGTGCCAGCAGTTTACCCCCCCAGTATCAGCCCCAGCATTTT. Translated, it gives CASSLPPQYQPQHF.

This chain uses TRBV9 with TRBJ2-5; 7 bases line up with TRBD1. The CDR3 consists of 14 residues. CDR1 SGDLS and CDR2 YYNGEE come from the germline V gene. With V trimmed by 1 base and J by 4 bases, 4 bases remained unmatched. The CDR3 DNA follows: TGTGCCAGCAGCGTACCAGGGACAGTAGAGACCCAGTACTTC. Translation: CASSVPGTVETQYF.

This clone was seen a single time. The chain links TRBV5-1 to TRBJ1-1, with TRBD1 as a possible D gene (6 bases). Germline lookup yields CDR1 SGHRS and CDR2 YFSETQ. The V and J ends lost 3 bases and 3 bases respectively, with 12 bases between them. This CDR3 contains 14 residues. This CDR3 reads CASSSTGLDTEAFF. The CDR3 region has the DNA TGCGCCAGCAGCTCGACAGGTCTGGACACTGAAGCTTTCTTT.

This chain connects TRBV19 to TRBJ1-2; the D is unclear. Per germline, CDR1 LNHDA and CDR2 SQIVND (reference sequence). V was shortened by 1 base and J by 4 bases, with 7 bases between the two germline ends. The CDR3 consists of 13 residues. CDR3 in DNA: TGTGCCAGTAGTATAGGCACCGTCTATGGCTACACCTTC. Its protein product is CASSIGTVYGYTF.

This chain links TRBV30 with TRBJ1-1; D gene ambiguous. The V gene lost 2 bases and the J gene lost 4 bases, with 8 bases spanning the gap. This CDR3 has 12 residues. Germline V gene data show CDR1 as GTSNPN and CDR2 as SVGIG (reference sequence). For the CDR3, the DNA is TGTGCCTGGAGTCAGGACGGCACTGAAGCTTTCTTT. Its protein is CAWSQDGTEAFF.

The chain combines TRBV7-3 with TRBJ1-1; the D gene is possibly TRBD1 (5 bases). V lost 4 bases, J lost 3 bases, and 12 bases lay in between. Germline V gene data show CDR1 as SGHTA and CDR2 as FQGTGA. The CDR3 is made up of 14 amino acids. The CDR3 nucleotides are TGTGCCAGCAGCTCCCGGGGCGGGGACACTGAAGCTTTCTTT. It yields the protein CASSSRGGDTEAFF.

The V call is TRBV5-8, the J call TRBJ1-1, with D unresolved. The CDR3 loop spans 11 amino acids. Per the germline V gene, CDR1 is SGHTS and CDR2 is YDEGEE. Deletions cut 4 bases from V and 3 bases from J, with 4 bases between. DNA of the CDR3: TGTGCCAGCAGCCTGTACACTGAAGCTTTCTTT. Its translation: CASSLYTEAFF.

CDR3: CASRSRDGAAYEQYF. In nucleotides, the CDR3 is TGTGCCAGCAGATCCCGAGATGGGGCAGCCTACGAGCAGTACTTC. This chain connects TRBV2 to TRBJ2-7; the D gene is possibly TRBD1 (5 bases). V lost 6 bases, J lost 2 bases, and 17 bases lay in between. This CDR3 has 15 residues. Germline V gives CDR1 SNHLY, CDR2 FYNNEI.

This clone was picked up a small number of times. The genes are TRBV4-1 and TRBJ1-1; tentative D call: TRBD1 (5 bases). Germline CDR1 is MGHRA and CDR2 is YSYEKL. V was clipped by 8 bases and J by 3 bases, with 19 bases between them. The CDR3 sequence is 15 residues long. The CDR3 loop is CASLGTGRADTEAFF. In DNA, the CDR3 is TGCGCCAGCCTCGGGACGGGCAGGGCGGACACTGAAGCTTTCTTT.

This rearrangement joins TRBV9 to TRBJ2-3; the D is unclear. CDR3 size: 15 residues. Trimming shortened V by 0 bases and J by 3 bases, and 11 bases separated the two germline ends. Germline assignment: CDR1 SGDLS and CDR2 YYNGEE. As DNA, the CDR3 is TGTGCCAGCAGCGTAGAAGGAGACGTGACAGATACGCAGTATTTT. It codes for CASSVEGDVTDTQYF. Using reference TRBV9 and TRBJ2-3 for the parts outside the CDR3, the full variable domain is DSGVTQTPKHLITATGQRVTLRCSPRSGDLSVYWYQQSLDQGLQFLIQYYNGEERAKGNILERFSAQQFPDLHSELNLSSLELGDSALYFCASSVEGDVTDTQYFGPGTRLTVL.

The chain carries TRBV4-1 and TRBJ2-7, with 7 nucleotides matching TRBD2. J was trimmed by 5 bases and V by 3 bases; bases with no gene match: 7. Germline-derived CDR1 and CDR2 are MGHRA and YSYEKL. The CDR3 consists of 14 residues. The CDR3 reads CASSHRTSHDEQYF. The CDR3 region has the DNA TGCGCCAGCAGCCATAGGACTAGTCACGACGAGCAGTACTTC.

The J gene is TRBJ1-2, the V gene TRBV19, with D perhaps matching TRBD1 (6 bases). The ends were cut back, 8 bases at V and 0 bases at J, with 13 bases in the middle. Germline loops: CDR1 LNHDA, CDR2 SQIVND (reference sequence). This CDR3 has 14 amino acids. CDR3 coding DNA: TGTGCCAGTCGAGGACAGCGATCTAACTATGGCTACACCTTC. Translated: CASRGQRSNYGYTF.

The rearrangement links TRBV19 to TRBJ2-3, with TRBD2 matching 9 bases. The CDR3 spans 16 residues. The V and J ends lost 4 bases and 4 bases, in that order; junction bases with no gene match: 9. Per germline, CDR1 LNHDA and CDR2 SQIVND (reference sequence). CDR3 in amino acids: CASSTYSGSGADTQYF. The CDR3 bases are TGTGCCAGTAGTACTTATAGCGGGAGCGGAGCAGATACGCAGTATTTT.

The V and J genes are TRBV5-1 and TRBJ2-7; 10 nucleotides agree with TRBD1. Losses at the gene ends were 0 bases for V and 3 bases for J; bases not matched to a gene: 24. This CDR3 is 22 amino acids long. CDR1 and CDR2 (germline): SGHRS, YFSETQ. Written as DNA, the CDR3 is TGCGCCAGCAGCTTGGCCGGACAGGGGGACCCCCCTCGGGTCACCCACCTCTACGAGCAGTACTTC. Its protein is CASSLAGQGDPPRVTHLYEQYF.

The chain is built from TRBV2 and TRBJ2-5; the match to TRBD2 covers 11 bases. The V segment lost 4 bases and the J segment 2 bases; nucleotides outside the gene matches: 3. There are 15 residues in the CDR3. Germline V gene sequence: CDR1 SNHLY, CDR2 FYNNEI. The CDR3 here is CASSARLAGQETQYF. For the CDR3, the DNA is TGTGCCAGCAGTGCTCGACTAGCGGGGCAAGAGACCCAGTACTTC.

There are a few counts of this clone. The chain recombines TRBV7-8 with TRBJ2-3, with D unclear. CDR1 is SGHVS, CDR2 FQNEAQ, per germline. Trimming pared 6 bases from V and 2 bases from J, leaving 6 bases between. The CDR3 extends over 12 amino acids. CDR3 residues: CASRGYTDTQYF. The CDR3 coding sequence is TGTGCCAGCAGGGGATACACAGATACGCAGTATTTT. Full variable domain (rest looked up from reference TRBV7-8 and TRBJ2-3): GAGVSQSPRYKVAKRGQDVALRCDPISGHVSLFWYQQALGQGPEFLTYFQNEAQLDKSGLPSDRFFAERPEGSVSTLKIQRTQQEDSAVYLCASRGYTDTQYFGPGTRLTVL.

This clone was counted between two and nine times. The CDR3 sequence is CASLMGGTNEQFF. CDR3 nucleotides: TGTGCCAGCCTAATGGGGGGGACCAATGAGCAGTTCTTC. V gene TRBV3-1 (or the pseudogene TRBV3-2) combines with J gene TRBJ2-1; 7 bases line up with TRBD2. The germline V gene has CDR1 LGHDT and CDR2 YNNKEL (reference sequence). The CDR3 has 13 amino acids. V dropped 8 bases and J dropped 6; count of bases not matched to a gene: 7.

This clone has only one observation. The rearrangement joins TRBV10-3 to TRBJ1-4; a weak D match, TRBD1 (5 bases). CDR1 and CDR2 from the germline V gene are ENHRY and SYGVKD. V was trimmed by 0 bases and J by 8 bases, leaving 13 bases between them. This CDR3 comprises 15 residues. CDR3 sequence (DNA): TGTGCCATCAGTGAGTCGATGGTCCAGGGCGAAAAACTGTTTTTT. It is translated as CAISESMVQGEKLFF.

This chain joins TRBV3-1 (or the pseudogene TRBV3-2) and TRBJ1-6; no definite D call. The CDR3 covers 14 residues. CDR1 and CDR2 (germline): LGHDT, YNNKEL (reference sequence). With 3 bases removed from V and 7 bases from J, the gap between germline ends came to 10 bases. The CDR3 reads CASSQSVGNSPLHF. DNA of the CDR3: TGTGCCAGCAGCCAGTCGGTAGGGAATTCACCCCTCCACTTT.

This clone was counted a single time. This chain joins TRBV6-4 and TRBJ2-3, with D unclear. The ends were cut back, 0 bases at V and 4 bases at J, with 5 bases in the middle. The CDR3 runs 13 residues. Germline CDR1 MRHNA, CDR2 SNTAGT. The DNA of the CDR3 is TGTGCCAGCAGTGACTCATCCCCAGATACGCAGTATTTT. This gives the protein CASSDSSPDTQYF.

The gene calls are TRBV19 and TRBJ2-7; D possibly matches TRBD1 or TRBD2 (5 bases each). CDR1 is LNHDA, CDR2 SQIVND, per germline (reference sequence). The CDR3 is 16 amino acids. V lost 9 bases and J lost 0, with 21 bases in between. This chain's CDR3 is CARGTVQGRSSYEQYF. In nucleotides, the CDR3 is TGTGCCAGGGGGACGGTGCAGGGCCGTAGCTCCTACGAGCAGTACTTC.

This rearrangement joins TRBV28 to TRBJ2-3; unclear D gene. CDR1 and CDR2 (germline): MDHEN, SYDVKM. Trimming stripped 5 bases from V and 4 bases from J, with 7 bases between. This CDR3 region has 12 residues. CDR3 sequence (DNA): TGTGCCAGCAGTGCCTTCCCAGATACGCAGTATTTT. This gives the protein CASSAFPDTQYF.

V usage is TRBV13 and J usage is TRBJ2-2; D gene unclear. Trimming left V 8 bases short and J 6 bases short, with 10 bases between. Looked up from germline, CDR1 is PRHDT and CDR2 is FYEKMQ (reference sequence). The CDR3 runs to 12 residues. CDR3 coding DNA: TGTGCCAGCCAGATACGGGCCGGGGAGCTGTTTTTT. This gives the protein CASQIRAGELFF.

In DNA, the CDR3 is TGTGCCAGCAGCTCCCCCGACAGAGTATATAATTCACCCCTCCACTTT. It is translated as CASSSPDRVYNSPLHF. The chain uses TRBV21-1 and TRBJ1-6; the table calls TRBD1, which could not be checked here. TRBV21-1 is annotated as a pseudogene. CDR3 length equals 16 residues.

This chain's CDR3 is CASSDRPLEEAFF. CDR3 coding DNA: TGTGCCAGTAGTGACAGGCCGTTGGAGGAAGCTTTCTTT. The gene calls are TRBV19 and TRBJ1-1, with D possibly being TRBD1 (6 bases). The CDR3 totals 13 residues. Germline values: CDR1 LNHDA, CDR2 SQIVND (reference sequence). V lost 5 bases and J 8 bases, leaving 15 bases between the germline ends.

The chain links TRBV6-5 to TRBJ2-2; D may be TRBD2 (6 bases). Germline V gives CDR1 MNHEY, CDR2 SVGAGI. This CDR3 comprises 15 residues. V was cut by 2 bases and J by 7 bases, with 14 bases left in between. Here the CDR3 DNA reads TGTGCCAGCAGTTACCGGGGTGTCGGGGGCGGGGAGCTGTTTTTT. Protein: CASSYRGVGGGELFF.